This T cell receptor (beta chain) was recovered during a study of OX40 agonist ivuxolimab in advanced cancers. For the study at large: The diagnoses of dose-escalation patients were hepatocellular carcinoma, melanoma, renal cell or head and neck cancer.

A note on this clone: Antigen unknown.

Trimming cost V 3 bases and J 6 bases, with 18 bases left between them. Germline loops: CDR1 SNHLY, CDR2 FYNNEI. The CDR3 is 15 residues long. Autoimmune disease history or systemic immunosuppression barred patients. The table came from immunoSEQ multiplex PCR; TCRdb's copy has only in-frame clones and leaves some out. The data show about 80,000 clones, around 86% seen once. Study conclusions and caveats: Among the nonresponders, some also had low normalized T-cell clonal expansion.

The V gene is TRBV2, the J gene TRBJ2-7; D possibly corresponds to TRBD1 (8 bases). This clonotype originated in an adult with an advanced solid tumor such as melanoma, head and neck, liver or kidney cancer. Sequencing used CD4+ or CD8+ T cells sorted from blood, obtained in a trial of the OX40 agonist ivuxolimab. The CDR3 DNA reads as TGTGCCAGCAGTGACGGGAGGACAGGGCCGGGCGAGCAGTACTTC. Translating gives CASSDGRTGPGEQYF.